The clone carrying this TCR beta chain was seen more than once but under ten times. These data come from a study of blood T cell repertoires in COVID-19. Turning to the study itself: The samples span acute and convalescent COVID-19 from the United States, Italy and Spain. Nucleic acid was either cDNA or gDNA, and it came from T cells, B-cell-depleted T cells, or PBMCs.

In the authors' workflow: Estimated nucleated cell counts came from reference gene primer amplification. Using immunoSEQ multiplex PCR, the repertoire was profiled, and TCRdb retains in-frame clones only, with some absent. V, J and clone size are taken as reported in that table, and D and trimming were inferred from the DNA itself. The table has some 670,000 clones, about 90% seen once. The TCR was taken from a young woman with acute or convalescent COVID-19. Sequencing used peripheral blood.

The CDR3 region is CASSQDYSYSNQPQHF. In nucleotides, the CDR3 is TGCGCCAGCAGCCAAGATTACAGCTATAGCAATCAGCCCCAGCATTTT. This chain uses TRBV4-3 with TRBJ1-5, with unresolved D. The germline V gene encodes CDR1 LGHNA and CDR2 YSLEER. V was cut by 0 bases and J by 0 bases, with 9 bases left in between. The length of the CDR3 is 16 residues.